The 11 T cell receptor beta chains in this list originate from one sample, sequenced in a study of T-cell reconstitution after alpha-beta-depleted transplantation in children. Preparation of the TCRbeta library was carried out with unique molecular identifiers. TCRdb itself ran the PCR reads through MiXCR, one entry per CDR3 protein. This table has 780,000 or so distinct CDR3 sequences, less than 20% appearing once. Here the sequenced sample was PBMCs, mostly from graft donor cells, taken 360 days after TCRalphabeta/CD19-depleted stem cell transplant. The receptor source for this set is a male patient aged 5 to 17 who had a stem cell transplant for acute lymphoblastic leukemia, so the T cells may come from the graft donor.

This clonotype showed up just a few times. V is TRBV5-6 and J is TRBJ2-5; unclear D gene. Trimming shortened V by 4 bases and J by 5 bases, and 12 bases separated the two germline ends. The CDR3 has 13 residues. The germline V gene encodes CDR1 SGHDT and CDR2 YYEEEE. DNA for the CDR3: TGTGCCAGCAGCCTGGACGGCTGGGAGACCCAGTACTTC. Protein product: CASSLDGWETQYF.

This clonotype has at least ten counts. The chain combines TRBV7-7 with TRBJ2-3; possibly TRBD2 for D (6 bases). V shed 6 bases and J shed 4 bases, with 14 bases lying between them. Germline CDR1 is SSHAT and CDR2 is FNYEAQ (reference sequence). The CDR3 totals 14 residues. DNA of the CDR3: TGTGCCAGCAGTCCAACTAGCAGCTCAGATACGCAGTATTTT. It is translated as CASSPTSSSDTQYF.

This clonotype was counted at least ten times. An end of the junction differs from the germline gene, which may be a read error. The chain carries TRBV5-1 and TRBJ2-6; D might be TRBD1 (5 bases). Germline CDR1 reads SGHRS; CDR2 reads YFSETQ. The CDR3 runs 13 residues. This CDR3 reads CASSSPGANVLTF. CDR3 coding DNA: TGCGCCAGCAGCTCCCCTGGGGCCAACGTCCTTACTTTC.

This chain links TRBV27 with TRBJ2-6; D may be TRBD1 (6 bases). V shed 2 bases and J shed 2 bases, with 13 bases lying between them. CDR1 and CDR2 from the germline V gene are MNHEY and SMNVEV (reference sequence). CDR3 length: 17 amino acids. The CDR3 protein is CASSLRGQRTGANVLTF. DNA for the CDR3: TGTGCCAGCAGTTTACGGGGACAAAGGACTGGGGCCAACGTCCTGACTTTC.

This clonotype has a handful of counts. The chain is built from TRBV18 and TRBJ2-1, with D unclear. Deletions cut 6 bases from V and 0 bases from J, with 12 bases between. CDR1 is KGHSH and CDR2 is LQKENI in the germline V gene. The CDR3 length is 15 residues. CDR3 residues: CASSPSLSSYNEQFF. In nucleotides, the CDR3 is TGTGCCAGCTCCCCCTCTCTTAGCTCCTACAATGAGCAGTTCTTC.

The V call is TRBV13, the J call TRBJ2-7; possibly TRBD1 for D (5 bases). Germline CDR1 and CDR2: PRHDT and FYEKMQ (reference sequence). Trimming left V 4 bases short and J 3 bases short, with 10 bases between. CDR3 length: 13 residues. CDR3 in DNA: TGTGCCAGCAGCTGGGGCAGCCGCTACGAGCAGTACTTC. Translation gives CASSWGSRYEQYF.

The V call is TRBV21-1, the J call TRBJ2-7; TRBD1, the table's D call, lacks a check against the DNA. TRBV21-1 is classified as a pseudogene. CDR3 length: 21 residues. The CDR3 loop reads CASSEKTRDRDPPPNSYEQYF. CDR3 bases: TGTGCCAGCAGCGAAAAAACACGCGACAGGGATCCACCACCAAACTCCTACGAGCAGTACTTC.

DNA of the CDR3: TGCGCCAGCAGCCAATTGAGAACTGGGGCCAACGTCCTGACTTTC. It codes for CASSQLRTGANVLTF. The chain recombines TRBV4-1 with TRBJ2-6; unclear D gene. Germline V gene data show CDR1 as MGHRA and CDR2 as YSYEKL. Trimming removed 2 bases from V and 2 bases from J, with 7 bases in between. The CDR3 spans 15 residues.

The genes are TRBV10-1 and TRBJ2-3; D remains unclear. V gave up 9 bases and J gave up 4 bases, with 8 bases separating them. Germline V gene sequence: CDR1 WNHNN, CDR2 SYGVQD (reference sequence). This CDR3 region has 11 residues. This CDR3 reads CASGNADTQYF. For the CDR3, the DNA is TGCGCCAGTGGGAACGCAGATACGCAGTATTTT.

This clonotype was recorded a few times. The chain joins TRBV25-1 to TRBJ2-7, with 8 bases that match TRBD1. Germline V CDR1 and CDR2: MGHDK, SYGVNS. The V segment lost 8 bases and the J segment 3 bases; nucleotides outside the gene matches: 9. The CDR3 runs 14 residues. CDR3 region: CASRGQGLLYEQYF. DNA for the CDR3: TGTGCCAGCCGCGGACAGGGACTCCTCTACGAGCAGTACTTC.

This clonotype was observed at least ten times. The J gene is TRBJ2-5, the V gene TRBV12-3 or TRBV12-4, with D perhaps TRBD2 (5 bases). V was pared by 3 bases and J by 5 bases, with 7 bases between. This CDR3 region has 12 residues. The CDR3 here is CASSLVAETQYF. The CDR3 nucleotides read TGTGCCAGCAGTTTGGTAGCGGAGACCCAGTACTTC.